The 30 T cell receptor beta chains below all came from one sample that was sequenced in a study of cytomegalovirus exposure and HLA in healthy donors. Researchers ran the PCR with 60 Vbeta and 13 Jbeta primers. TCRdb's table, derived via immunoSEQ multiplex PCR, lists solely in-frame clones and lacks some. The sample has roughly 100,000 clones; the top ten hold 15%. The sequencing input was PBMCs. These receptors were obtained from a man aged 50-59 years in good health and CMV-seropositive.

V usage is TRBV19 and J usage is TRBJ2-7, with 8 nucleotides matching TRBD1. The germline gives CDR1 LNHDA, CDR2 SQIVND (reference sequence). J lost 3 bases, V lost 5 bases, and 6 bases had no gene match. The CDR3 extends over 14 amino acids. The CDR3 DNA reads TGTGCCAGTAGTCAAGGACAGGGTGACTACGAGCAGTACGTC. This encodes CASSQGQGDYEQYV.

V is TRBV4-2 and J is TRBJ1-1; TRBD1 matches at 9 bases. The trim removed 1 base at V and 5 bases at J, leaving 14 bases unmatched. CDR3 length: 18 amino acids. From germline, CDR1 is LGHNA and CDR2 YNFKEQ. CDR3 region: CASSQVEGTGYARTEAFF. The CDR3 DNA is TGTGCCAGCAGCCAAGTGGAGGGGACAGGGTATGCGAGGACTGAAGCTTTCTTT.

This chain uses TRBV18 with TRBJ2-5; D unresolved. Germline loops: CDR1 KGHSH, CDR2 LQKENI. The CDR3 totals 13 residues. Trimming cost V 6 bases and J 5 bases, with 13 bases left between them. CDR3 DNA: TGTGCCAGCTCTCCGGTAGCAATCGAGACCCAGTACTTC. Translated, it gives CASSPVAIETQYF.

The chain uses TRBV4-2 and TRBJ1-2; 9 bases map to TRBD1. J lost 8 bases, V lost 4 bases, and 5 bases had no gene match. CDR1 is LGHNA and CDR2 is YNFKEQ in the germline V gene. The CDR3 consists of 13 residues. This chain's CDR3 is CASSPGQGRGYTF. CDR3 nucleotides: TGTGCCAGCAGCCCAGGACAGGGGCGCGGCTACACCTTC.

The V call is TRBV2, the J call TRBJ1-4; 9 bases align to TRBD1. Trimming removed 4 bases from V and 8 bases from J; junction bases left unmatched: 5. CDR1 and CDR2 (germline): SNHLY, FYNNEI. CDR3 size: 14 residues. The CDR3 region is CASSVDRGSEKLFF. The CDR3 nucleotides are TGTGCCAGCAGTGTGGACAGGGGTAGCGAAAAACTGTTTTTT.

The chain employs TRBV18 and TRBJ2-3; 8 nucleotides match TRBD2. Germline assignment: CDR1 KGHSH and CDR2 LQKENI. V lost 4 bases to trimming and J lost 3 bases; unmatched junction nucleotides: 6. This CDR3 comprises 15 residues. CDR3 in amino acids: CASSLLAGRTDTQYF. CDR3 bases: TGTGCCAGCTCACTCTTAGCGGGAAGGACAGATACGCAGTATTTT.

The chain links TRBV5-1 to TRBJ2-7; 7 nucleotides agree with TRBD1. The CDR3 contains 13 residues. Germline CDR1 is SGHRS and CDR2 is YFSETQ. J lost 3 bases, V lost 3 bases, and 3 bases had no gene match. The CDR3 region is CASSSRDSYEQYF. DNA for the CDR3: TGCGCCAGCAGCTCCCGGGACAGCTACGAGCAGTACTTC. The complete variable domain, with remaining parts taken from reference TRBV5-1 and TRBJ2-7, reads KAGVTQTPRYLIKTRGQQVTLSCSPISGHRSVSWYQQTPGQGLQFLFEYFSETQRNKGNFPGRFSGRQFSNSRSEMNVSTLELGDSALYLCASSSRDSYEQYFGPGTRLTVT.

This chain uses TRBV5-1 with TRBJ2-3; D is uncertain. The germline gives CDR1 SGHRS, CDR2 YFSETQ. There are 14 residues in the CDR3. V lost 4 bases and J 1 base, leaving 10 bases between the germline ends. The chain's CDR3 is CASSTVSGTDTQYF. CDR3 nucleotide sequence: TGCGCCAGCAGCACGGTTTCGGGCACAGATACGCAGTATTTT.

The chain combines TRBV30 with TRBJ1-2, with D perhaps TRBD1 (6 bases). Trimming took off 4 bases at V and 4 bases at J, with 25 bases between the two ends. CDR3 length: 17 residues. Germline V gene lookup returns CDR1 GTSNPN and CDR2 SVGIG (reference sequence). CDR3 bases: TGTGCCTGGACAATTCAGGGGAACCTTCACCCTGGCTATGGCTACACCTTC. Its protein product is CAWTIQGNLHPGYGYTF. The full variable domain, completed using reference TRBV30 and TRBJ1-2, is SQTIHQWPATLVQPVGSPLSLECTVEGTSNPNLYWYRQAAGRGLQLLFYSVGIGQISSEVPQNLSASRPQDRQFILSSKKLLLSDSGFYLCAWTIQGNLHPGYGYTFGSGTRLTVV.

V gene TRBV19 combines with J gene TRBJ2-7; 8 bases match TRBD1. Germline values: CDR1 LNHDA, CDR2 SQIVND (reference sequence). The ends lost 6 bases at V and 4 bases at J; junction bases unmatched: 11. This CDR3 spans 15 amino acids. In nucleotides, the CDR3 is TGTGCCAGTAGGGATTTACAGGGGGAGAATTACGAGCAGTACTTC. It encodes CASRDLQGENYEQYF.

The CDR3 loop is CASSPDRGGGYTF. CDR3 DNA: TGTGCCAGCAGCCCCGACAGGGGAGGGGGCTACACCTTC. The V call is TRBV11-2, the J call TRBJ1-2; 8 bases match TRBD1. Germline CDR1 reads SGHAT; CDR2 reads FQNNGV. The CDR3 runs to 13 residues. V shed 5 bases, J shed 8 bases, and the junction held 7 bases outside the gene matches.

The V gene is TRBV7-8, the J gene TRBJ2-1, with 9 positions matching TRBD2. The CDR3 spans 17 residues. Germline-derived CDR1 and CDR2 are SGHVS and FQNEAQ. V shed 1 base, J shed 5 bases, and the junction held 9 bases outside the gene matches. CDR3 protein: CASSLEAGTSYDNEQFF. As DNA, the CDR3 is TGTGCCAGCAGCTTAGAAGCCGGGACTAGCTACGACAATGAGCAGTTCTTC.

Turning to this clone: One end of the junction fails to match germline, which may point to a read error. The gene calls are TRBV30 and TRBJ2-2; perhaps TRBD2 as D (5 bases). Germline V gene sequence: CDR1 GTSNPN, CDR2 SVGIG (reference sequence). The CDR3 has 15 amino acids. This CDR3 reads CAWSPLSGNTGKLFF. CDR3 sequence (DNA): TGTGCCTGGAGTCCCTTATCGGGGAACACCGGGAAGCTGTTTTTT.

The chain couples TRBV30 to TRBJ1-6; the D is unclear. The CDR3 runs 14 residues. Germline V gene lookup returns CDR1 GTSNPN and CDR2 SVGIG (reference sequence). V was shortened by 2 bases and J by 7 bases, with 12 bases between the two germline ends. CDR3 in amino acids: CAWSQVSENSPLHF. For the CDR3, the DNA is TGTGCCTGGAGTCAGGTCAGTGAGAATTCACCCCTCCACTTT. Complete variable domain (other parts from reference TRBV30 and TRBJ1-6): SQTIHQWPATLVQPVGSPLSLECTVEGTSNPNLYWYRQAAGRGLQLLFYSVGIGQISSEVPQNLSASRPQDRQFILSSKKLLLSDSGFYLCAWSQVSENSPLHFGNGTRLTVT.

The V call is TRBV7-9, the J call TRBJ2-1, with 7 bases matching TRBD2. Looked up from germline, CDR1 is SEHNR and CDR2 is FQNEAQ (reference sequence). The junction had 2 bases not matched to a gene; V was cut back by 2 bases and J by 7 bases. The CDR3 is 13 residues long. The CDR3 bases are TGTGCCAGCAGCTTAATGGGGGGGAATGAGCAGTTCTTC. It specifies CASSLMGGNEQFF. Together with reference TRBV7-9 and TRBJ2-1, the CDR3 gives the full variable domain: DTGVSQNPRHKITKRGQNVTFRCDPISEHNRLYWYRQTLGQGPEFLTYFQNEAQLEKSRLLSDRFSAERPKGSFSTLEIQRTEQGDSAMYLCASSLMGGNEQFFGPGTRLTVL.

The chain joins TRBV7-9 to TRBJ2-4, with 9 bases matching TRBD1. CDR3 length: 14 amino acids. CDR1 is SEHNR, CDR2 FQNEAQ, per germline (reference sequence). J lost 7 bases, V lost 5 bases, and 6 bases had no gene match. DNA for the CDR3: TGTGCCAGCAGCCCGGGACAGGGTGGGAACATTCAGTACTTC. As protein: CASSPGQGGNIQYF. Full variable domain (missing parts from reference TRBV7-9 and TRBJ2-4): DTGVSQNPRHKITKRGQNVTFRCDPISEHNRLYWYRQTLGQGPEFLTYFQNEAQLEKSRLLSDRFSAERPKGSFSTLEIQRTEQGDSAMYLCASSPGQGGNIQYFGAGTRLSVL.

CDR3 sequence: CASHGTNYGYTF. In nucleotides, the CDR3 is TGTGCCAGCCATGGCACTAACTATGGCTACACCTTC. The gene calls are TRBV7-9 and TRBJ1-2; no clear D. Trimming stripped 8 bases from V and 0 bases from J, with 7 bases between. The CDR3 loop spans 12 amino acids. Germline loops: CDR1 SEHNR, CDR2 FQNEAQ (reference sequence). Filled out from reference TRBV7-9 and TRBJ1-2, the complete variable domain reads DTGVSQNPRHKITKRGQNVTFRCDPISEHNRLYWYRQTLGQGPEFLTYFQNEAQLEKSRLLSDRFSAERPKGSFSTLEIQRTEQGDSAMYLCASHGTNYGYTFGSGTRLTVV.

The gene calls are TRBV18 and TRBJ2-5; 8 nucleotides line up with TRBD1. The V segment lost 3 bases and the J segment 1 base; nucleotides outside the gene matches: 7. Germline CDR1 is KGHSH and CDR2 is LQKENI. The CDR3 spans 16 residues. CDR3 DNA: TGTGCCAGCTCACCCGGACAGGGTCGTGGCCAAGAGACCCAGTACTTC. Protein sequence: CASSPGQGRGQETQYF.

The chain has TRBV7-2 and TRBJ1-2; D unresolved. The germline V gene encodes CDR1 SGHTA and CDR2 FQGNSA. Deletions cut 1 base from V and 7 bases from J, with 19 bases between. The CDR3 totals 16 residues. This chain's CDR3 is CASSLEWARPNGGYTF. CDR3 sequence (DNA): TGTGCCAGCAGCTTAGAGTGGGCAAGGCCCAACGGTGGCTACACCTTC. The full variable domain, completed using reference TRBV7-2 and TRBJ1-2, is GAGVSQSPSNKVTEKGKDVELRCDPISGHTALYWYRQSLGQGLEFLIYFQGNSAPDKSGLPSDRFSAERTGGSVSTLTIQRTQQEDSAVYLCASSLEWARPNGGYTFGSGTRLTVV.

The J gene is TRBJ1-5, the V gene TRBV10-3, with no clear D. The CDR3 extends over 16 amino acids. Germline-derived CDR1 and CDR2 are ENHRY and SYGVKD. V gave up 0 bases and J gave up 2 bases, with 11 bases separating them. The CDR3 nucleotides are TGTGCCATCAGTGAGTCGGAGGGAGTGGGCAATCAGCCCCAGCATTTT. It specifies CAISESEGVGNQPQHF.

J is TRBJ1-2 and V is TRBV29-1; 8 bases align to TRBD1. This CDR3 has 13 residues. Germline trimming cut 4 bases from V and 5 bases from J; bases unmatched to any gene: 6. Germline assignment: CDR1 SQVTM and CDR2 ANQGSEA. CDR3: CSVVLDRAYGYTF. CDR3 DNA sequence: TGCAGCGTTGTTTTGGACAGGGCTTATGGCTACACCTTC.

Of note for this clone: At the DNA level, this CDR3 is encoded by other sequences in the same sample as well. Written as DNA, the CDR3 is TGTGCCAGCAGTTTGGGTCCCGGGAGTGAGCAGTTCTTC. Its translation is CASSLGPGSEQFF. V is TRBV27 and J is TRBJ2-1; weak D call: TRBD2 (6 bases). Trimming took off 3 bases at V and 9 bases at J, with 12 bases between the two ends. Germline loops: CDR1 MNHEY, CDR2 SMNVEV (reference sequence). The CDR3 totals 13 residues.

The rearrangement links TRBV5-1 to TRBJ1-5, with D perhaps TRBD1 (5 bases). The CDR3 loop spans 13 amino acids. V dropped 4 bases and J dropped 5 bases, with 10 bases sitting between them. The germline gives CDR1 SGHRS, CDR2 YFSETQ. CDR3 bases: TGCGCCAGCAGCCCTAGGGGCGATCAGCCCCAGCATTTT. Its protein is CASSPRGDQPQHF.

This chain connects TRBV9 to TRBJ2-3; 10 nucleotides align to TRBD2. With V trimmed by 1 base and J by 6 bases, 5 bases remained unmatched. The germline CDR1 and CDR2 sequences are SGDLS and YYNGEE. The CDR3 extends over 15 amino acids. CDR3 protein: CASSVLAGVLDTQYF. CDR3 DNA sequence: TGTGCCAGCAGCGTACTAGCGGGAGTGTTGGATACGCAGTATTTT.

This chain joins TRBV7-2 and TRBJ2-1; TRBD2 matches at 7 bases. Trimming cost V 4 bases and J 0 bases; bases outside gene matches: 6. The CDR3 totals 16 residues. Germline CDR1 is SGHTA and CDR2 is FQGNSA. Here the CDR3 reads CASSSSLAVSYNEQFF. CDR3 sequence (DNA): TGTGCCAGCAGCTCCTCCCTAGCGGTCTCCTACAATGAGCAGTTCTTC.

This rearrangement joins TRBV7-2 to TRBJ2-1, with D perhaps matching TRBD2 (7 bases). The V gene's germline CDR1 is SGHTA and CDR2 FQGNSA. There are 15 residues in the CDR3. Trimming pared 4 bases from V and 10 bases from J, leaving 20 bases between. The CDR3 protein is CASSSLGGASGEQFF. The CDR3 region has the DNA TGTGCCAGCAGCTCCCTGGGGGGGGCCTCCGGGGAGCAGTTCTTC.

The V call is TRBV7-8, the J call TRBJ2-3; D not resolved. CDR1 is SGHVS and CDR2 is FQNEAQ in the germline V gene. Deletions cut 5 bases from V and 8 bases from J, with 17 bases between. CDR3 size: 14 residues. CDR3 region: CASSPAGYGGTQYF. The CDR3 DNA reads as TGTGCCAGCAGCCCCGCCGGGTACGGCGGTACGCAGTATTTT.

The V and J genes are TRBV6-5 and TRBJ2-2, with unresolved D. Germline CDR1 MNHEY, CDR2 SVGAGI. Trimming cost V 3 bases and J 7 bases, with 12 bases left between them. This CDR3 has 14 amino acids. The CDR3 DNA reads TGTGCCAGCAGTTATATGTCATGGAGCGGGGAGCTGTTTTTT. Encoded protein: CASSYMSWSGELFF.

V usage is TRBV12-5 and J usage is TRBJ1-2; 8 bases fit TRBD1. The CDR3 is 15 amino acids. V lost 6 bases to trimming and J lost 4 bases; unmatched junction nucleotides: 10. Germline loops: CDR1 LGHNT, CDR2 FRNRAP. CDR3 protein: CASGTGGVSSYGYTF. CDR3 sequence (DNA): TGTGCTAGTGGCACAGGGGGGGTCTCTAGCTATGGCTACACCTTC.

The chain is built from TRBV2 and TRBJ1-2, with 9 bases identical to TRBD1. The CDR3 is 14 amino acids. Germline CDR1 reads SNHLY; CDR2 reads FYNNEI. V lost 6 bases, J lost 4 bases, and 6 bases stayed unmatched. CDR3: CASRTGQGTYGYTF. Here the CDR3 DNA reads TGTGCCAGCAGGACGGGACAGGGAACCTATGGCTACACCTTC.